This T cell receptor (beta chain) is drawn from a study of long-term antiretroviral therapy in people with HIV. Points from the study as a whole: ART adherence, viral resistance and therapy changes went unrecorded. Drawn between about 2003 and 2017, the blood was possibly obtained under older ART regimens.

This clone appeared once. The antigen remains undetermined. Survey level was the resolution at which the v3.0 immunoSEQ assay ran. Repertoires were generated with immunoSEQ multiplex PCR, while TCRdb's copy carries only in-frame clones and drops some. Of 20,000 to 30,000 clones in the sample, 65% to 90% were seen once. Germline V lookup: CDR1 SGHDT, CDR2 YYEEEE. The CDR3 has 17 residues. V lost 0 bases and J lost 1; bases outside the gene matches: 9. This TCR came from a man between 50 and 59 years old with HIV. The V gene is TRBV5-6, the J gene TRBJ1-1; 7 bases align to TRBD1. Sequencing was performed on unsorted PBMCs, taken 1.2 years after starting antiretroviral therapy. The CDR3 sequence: CASSLVGRGVKNTEAFF. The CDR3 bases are TGTGCCAGCAGCTTGGTCGGCAGGGGGGTTAAGAACACTGAAGCTTTCTTT.